Following are 3 T cell receptor beta chains from one sample sequenced in a study of T cells in narcolepsy. Assay used: immunoSEQ multiplex PCR; TCRdb lists only in-frame clones, some missing. The table has about 32,000 clones, 70% to 80% seen once. Material: CD45RA- memory CD4+ T cells from PBMCs. These receptors originate from a human donor with narcolepsy.

This chain's CDR3 is CASSELGVGTEAFF. As DNA, the CDR3 is TGTGCCAGCAGTGAATTAGGGGTCGGCACTGAAGCTTTCTTT. The V call is TRBV2, the J call TRBJ1-1; perhaps TRBD1 as D (5 bases). V lost 2 bases and J lost 4, with 11 bases in between. The CDR3 loop spans 14 amino acids. Germline V lookup: CDR1 SNHLY, CDR2 FYNNEI.

In its sample, this clone was seen once. The V and J genes are TRBV5-1 and TRBJ1-1, with 7 bases identical to TRBD1. The CDR3 runs to 15 residues. In germline, CDR1 is SGHRS, CDR2 YFSETQ. After removal of 4 bases from V and 0 bases from J, the junction contained 6 bases not matched to a gene. CDR3 in amino acids: CASSKGQNMNTEAFF. The CDR3 coding sequence is TGCGCCAGCAGCAAGGGACAGAATATGAACACTGAAGCTTTCTTT.

This chain uses TRBV30 with TRBJ1-2; 7 bases line up with TRBD1. CDR1 is GTSNPN and CDR2 is SVGIG in the germline V gene (reference sequence). This CDR3 is built from 14 residues. The trim removed 1 base at V and 3 bases at J, leaving 5 bases unmatched. This CDR3 reads CAWSGTGRHYGYTF. In DNA form, the CDR3 reads TGTGCCTGGAGTGGGACAGGCAGACACTATGGCTACACCTTC.